This TCR beta chain was profiled in a study of radiation and T cells in renal cell carcinoma. As for time point: blood 4 weeks post-SBRT, at nephrectomy. Stated treatment: 15 Gy SBRT to primary tumor, nephrectomy 4 weeks later. Nephrectomy followed 15 Gy stereotactic body radiation by 4 weeks. Clear cell pathology was present in this patient's renal cell carcinoma. Germline CDR1 reads GTSNPN; CDR2 reads SVGIG (reference sequence). This CDR3 spans 16 amino acids. Trimming removed 4 bases from V and 1 base from J, with 17 bases in between. Libraries were prepared by immunoSEQ multiplex PCR; TCRdb keeps only in-frame clonotypes and omits some of them. The sample consists of about 76,000 clones, roughly nine tenths of them appearing once.

This TCR derives from a woman between 70 and 85 years old with renal cell carcinoma. V is TRBV30 and J is TRBJ1-3, with a tentative D call TRBD1 (5 bases). The sample in question was blood, obtained from a patient whose treatment included radiotherapy and nephrectomy. The CDR3 here is CAWKTWGRESGNTIYF. The CDR3 DNA reads TGTGCCTGGAAGACTTGGGGCAGAGAATCTGGAAACACCATATATTTT.